The rows below give T cell receptor beta chains drawn from one sample of a study of OX40 agonist ivuxolimab in advanced cancers. Clones were sequenced by immunoSEQ multiplex PCR, and TCRdb holds only the in-frame ones, with some missing. The profile shows under 50,000 clones, 60% to 85% of them singletons. This specimen consisted of CD4+ or CD8+ T cells sorted from blood, obtained in a trial of the OX40 agonist ivuxolimab. These receptor sequences come from an adult with an advanced solid tumor such as melanoma, head and neck, liver or kidney cancer. CDR3s include the opening cysteine and the closing phenylalanine or tryptophan. The order of the fields is J gene, D gene, V gene, clone size, CDR3 protein, CDR3 DNA. The D gene is left open where the match is weak. The listing skips clone size in some rows; elsewhere it reads once, few, many or a size class.

TRBJ2-7 | TRBD2 | TRBV6-6 | NA | CASSSGTSGNSYEQYF | TGTGCCAGCAGTTCGGGGACTAGCGGGAACTCCTACGAGCAGTACTTC
TRBJ1-1 | TRBD1 | TRBV28 | NA | CASTDHPGQGFSNTEAFF | TGTGCCAGCACGGACCATCCGGGACAGGGCTTTTCGAACACTGAAGCTTTCTTT
TRBJ1-3 | NA | TRBV7-9 | NA | CASSLAAANSGNTIYF | TGTGCCAGCAGCTTAGCGGCAGCCAACTCTGGAAACACCATATATTTT
TRBJ2-7 | TRBD2 | TRBV9 | NA | CASSVGGSGSFREQYF | TGTGCCAGCAGCGTAGGGGGAAGCGGGAGTTTTCGCGAGCAGTACTTC
TRBJ2-1 | NA | TRBV2 | few | CASSPNSAMEQFF | TGTGCCAGCAGTCCCAACTCGGCCATGGAGCAGTTCTTC
TRBJ2-1 | NA | TRBV19 | NA | CASSISLANEQFF | TGTGCCAGTAGTATAAGCCTAGCCAATGAGCAGTTCTTC
TRBJ1-1 | NA | TRBV5-6 | few | CASSRDGFAFF | TGTGCCAGCAGCCGGGACGGCTTTGCTTTCTTT
TRBJ2-7 | NA | TRBV2 | NA | CASSEALGTSGQYF | TGTGCCAGCAGTGAAGCGCTTGGGACCTCCGGGCAGTACTTC
TRBJ2-7 | TRBD2 | TRBV6-1 | NA | CASTPVVAGDYEQYF | TGTGCCAGCACCCCGGTGGTAGCGGGAGATTACGAGCAGTACTTC
TRBJ1-1 | TRBD1 | TRBV6-5 | few | CASRPGQGEAFF | TGTGCCAGCAGGCCTGGACAGGGAGAAGCTTTCTTT
TRBJ2-1 | NA | TRBV12-5 | NA | CASGLGERREQFF | TGTGCTAGTGGTTTGGGGGAGAGAAGGGAGCAGTTCTTC
TRBJ2-3 | NA | TRBV28 | NA | CASSPLLGTQYF | TGTGCCAGCAGTCCATTACTAGGAACGCAGTATTTT
TRBJ2-2 | TRBD2 | TRBV27 | NA | CASSLQSSGGVGELFF | TGTGCCAGCAGTTTACAGTCTAGCGGGGGGGTGGGGGAGCTGTTTTTT
TRBJ2-3 | NA | TRBV7-2 | NA | CASSLFGDTDTQYF | TGTGCCAGCAGCCTCTTCGGGGACACAGATACGCAGTATTTT
TRBJ1-2 | TRBD1 | TRBV11-2 | NA | CATKPWGTGGESYGYTF | TGTGCCACCAAACCTTGGGGGACAGGGGGCGAGAGCTATGGCTACACCTTC
TRBJ2-5 | TRBD1 | TRBV15 | NA | CATSRDRGQGAETQYF | TGTGCCACCAGCAGAGATCGGGGACAGGGAGCGGAGACCCAGTACTTC
TRBJ1-2 | TRBD1 | TRBV19 | NA | CASRPDRDYGYTF | TGTGCCAGTAGGCCCGACAGGGACTATGGCTACACCTTC
TRBJ1-1 | TRBD1 | TRBV9 | few | CASSVGTGWDNTEAFF | TGTGCCAGCAGCGTTGGGACAGGGTGGGATAACACTGAAGCTTTCTTT
TRBJ1-1 | TRBD1 | TRBV19 | few | CASRSPGTGGIEAFF | TGTGCCAGTAGAAGTCCCGGGACAGGGGGAATTGAAGCTTTCTTT
TRBJ1-1 | NA | TRBV5-1 | few | CASSLGQPSEAFF | TGCGCCAGCTCGCTCGGACAGCCCTCTGAAGCTTTCTTT
TRBJ2-3 | TRBD2 | TRBV18 | NA | CASSPRDAGGTDTQYF | TGTGCCAGCTCACCAAGGGATGCGGGAGGCACAGATACGCAGTATTTT
TRBJ2-7 | NA | TRBV6-1 | NA | CASSERNSYEQYF | TGTGCCAGCAGTGAGCGGAACTCCTACGAGCAGTACTTC
TRBJ1-5 | TRBD1 | TRBV28 | NA | CASSLRTGTQPQHF | TGTGCCAGCAGTCTGCGGACAGGGACTCAGCCCCAGCATTTT
TRBJ1-2 | NA | TRBV6-5 | NA | CASSYWGDNNYGYTF | TGTGCCAGCAGTTACTGGGGAGATAATAACTATGGCTACACCTTC
TRBJ2-5 | NA | TRBV28 | NA | CASTSPRGSAVNQETQYF | TGTGCCAGCACATCCCCCCGCGGGTCAGCGGTTAACCAAGAGACCCAGTACTTC
TRBJ1-5 | TRBD1 | TRBV6-5 | NA | CATRTGGQPQHF | TGTGCCACTCGGACAGGGGGCCAGCCCCAGCATTTT
TRBJ2-3 | TRBD1 | TRBV7-2 | NA | CASSIRGGTGYPDTQYF | TGTGCCAGCAGCATTAGAGGGGGGACAGGGTACCCAGATACGCAGTATTTT
TRBJ1-4 | TRBD1 | TRBV6-5 | once | CASSYRGSAVIEKLFF | TGTGCCAGCAGCTACAGGGGGTCGGCTGTAATCGAAAAACTGTTTTTT
TRBJ1-2 | NA | TRBV15 | NA | CATSIRQDYGYTF | TGTGCCACCAGCATTCGGCAGGACTATGGCTACACCTTC
TRBJ1-3 | NA | TRBV15 | NA | CATSRGLNGNTIYF | TGTGCCACCAGCAGGGGACTTAATGGGAACACCATATATTTT
TRBJ1-1 | NA | TRBV5-1 | NA | CASSSTGVMNTEAFF | TGCGCCAGCAGCTCGACAGGCGTTATGAACACTGAAGCTTTCTTT
TRBJ2-3 | TRBD1 | TRBV5-4 | NA | CASSLTGGNTQYF | TGTGCCAGCAGCCTGACAGGGGGTAATACGCAGTATTTT
TRBJ2-5 | TRBD1 | TRBV28 | NA | CASDRGAAQETQYF | TGTGCCAGCGACAGGGGAGCGGCCCAAGAGACCCAGTACTTC
TRBJ1-1 | NA | TRBV28 | NA | CASSLSGETEAFF | TGTGCCAGCAGTTTATCGGGGGAAACTGAAGCTTTCTTT
TRBJ2-7 | TRBD1 | TRBV19 | NA | CASSGQGYEQYF | TGTGCCAGTAGTGGACAGGGCTACGAGCAGTACTTC
TRBJ2-7 | NA | TRBV27 | NA | CASSLSRGASGMGEQYF | TGTGCCAGCAGTTTATCGAGGGGGGCGAGCGGGATGGGCGAGCAGTACTTC
TRBJ2-7 | NA | TRBV28 | NA | CASSPPRRLVDSYEQYF | TGTGCCAGCAGTCCCCCCCGGAGGCTAGTCGACTCCTACGAGCAGTACTTC
TRBJ2-3 | TRBD2 | TRBV9 | NA | CASSVSAGVSTDTQYF | TGTGCCAGCAGCGTTTCAGCGGGAGTAAGCACAGATACGCAGTATTTT
TRBJ1-2 | NA | TRBV25-1 | NA | CASSPGTTRSGYTF | TGTGCCAGCAGCCCCGGCACAACCCGCAGTGGCTACACCTTC
TRBJ2-7 | NA | TRBV7-3 | NA | CASSLNSAGRLNEQYF | TGTGCCAGCAGCTTAAACTCGGCGGGAAGGTTAAACGAGCAGTACTTC
TRBJ2-7 | NA | TRBV2 | NA | CATSGLRYEQYF | TGTGCCACCTCAGGACTCCGCTACGAGCAGTACTTC
TRBJ1-6 | NA | TRBV30 | few | CASLRTNLPSALHF | TGTGCCTCCCTGAGGACTAACTTACCCTCGGCCCTCCACTTT
TRBJ2-7 | TRBD2 | TRBV18 | NA | CASSPPSGRAGEQYF | TGTGCCAGCTCACCACCTAGCGGGAGGGCAGGGGAGCAGTACTTC
TRBJ1-5 | NA | TRBV19 | NA | CASKAVPWTQHF | TGTGCCAGTAAGGCTGTCCCGTGGACCCAGCATTTT